A selection of T cell receptor beta chains follows, all from one sample in a study of post-analysis software for immune sequencing data. MiXCR, run by TCRdb on the PCR reads, gives a single entry per CDR3 protein. The sample includes approximately 440,000 distinct CDR3 sequences, around 40% of them seen just once. Sequences were obtained from blood. The receptors stem from a girl aged 10 to 17 with multiple sclerosis. Both conserved end residues are part of each CDR3. Fields, in order: CDR3 protein, CDR3 DNA, J gene, V gene, D gene, clone size. A D gene is named only where the DNA matches it firmly. Clone size is stated in some rows and not others, as once, few, many or a class when expanded.

cdr3_aa: CATSGLSRYEQYF; cdr3_nt: TGTGCCACCAGCGGACTGTCGAGATACGAGCAGTACTTC; j_call: TRBJ2-7; v_call: TRBV28; d_call: -; clone_size: few
cdr3_aa: CASSQFLGTYEQYF; cdr3_nt: TGCGCCAGCAGCCAATTTCTGGGGACCTACGAGCAGTACTTC; j_call: TRBJ2-7; v_call: TRBV4-3; d_call: -; clone_size: -
cdr3_aa: CASSLTQGRSYEQYF; cdr3_nt: TGCGCCAGCAGCCTAACACAGGGGAGATCCTACGAGCAGTACTTC; j_call: TRBJ2-7; v_call: TRBV5-1; d_call: TRBD1; clone_size: -
cdr3_aa: CSVETNRDEQFF; cdr3_nt: TGCAGCGTTGAGACCAACCGCGATGAGCAGTTCTTC; j_call: TRBJ2-1; v_call: TRBV29-1; d_call: -; clone_size: few
cdr3_aa: CASSARRGPLSYEQYF; cdr3_nt: TGTGCCAGCAGCGCAAGGAGGGGGCCTCTTTCCTACGAGCAGTACTTC; j_call: TRBJ2-7; v_call: TRBV25-1; d_call: -; clone_size: -
cdr3_aa: CASSLIPDNQPQHF; cdr3_nt: TGTGCCAGCAGCTTGATACCGGACAATCAGCCCCAGCATTTT; j_call: TRBJ1-5; v_call: TRBV5-5; d_call: -; clone_size: -
cdr3_aa: CSARDRRLAGVLSYEQYF; cdr3_nt: TGCAGTGCTAGAGATCGGCGGCTAGCGGGAGTCCTCTCCTACGAGCAGTACTTC; j_call: TRBJ2-7; v_call: TRBV20-1; d_call: TRBD2; clone_size: -
cdr3_aa: CASSQVVQERSSYEQYF; cdr3_nt: TGCGCCAGCAGCCAAGTAGTCCAGGAGCGTAGCTCCTACGAGCAGTACTTC; j_call: TRBJ2-7; v_call: TRBV4-1; d_call: -; clone_size: few
cdr3_aa: CASSYSGNYEQFF; cdr3_nt: TGTGCCAGCAGTTATAGCGGGAACTATGAGCAGTTCTTC; j_call: TRBJ2-1; v_call: TRBV12-3/TRBV12-4; d_call: TRBD2; clone_size: few
cdr3_aa: CSARWLEGGETQYF; cdr3_nt: TGCAGTGCTAGATGGCTAGAAGGTGGGGAGACCCAGTACTTC; j_call: TRBJ2-5; v_call: TRBV20-1; d_call: -; clone_size: -
cdr3_aa: CASSYSPGGETQYF; cdr3_nt: TGTGCCAGCAGTTACTCCCCAGGAGGCGAGACCCAGTACTTC; j_call: TRBJ2-5; v_call: TRBV6-5; d_call: -; clone_size: -
cdr3_aa: CASNPETRDGYTF; cdr3_nt: TGTGCCAGCAACCCTGAGACGAGGGATGGCTACACCTTC; j_call: TRBJ1-2; v_call: TRBV4-2; d_call: -; clone_size: -
cdr3_aa: CSVEDRVGKQETQYF; cdr3_nt: TGCAGCGTTGAAGATAGGGTGGGAAAACAAGAGACCCAGTACTTC; j_call: TRBJ2-5; v_call: TRBV29-1; d_call: -; clone_size: -
cdr3_aa: CASKPYTGHVEAFF; cdr3_nt: TGTGCCAGCAAACCATATACGGGACACGTTGAAGCTTTCTTT; j_call: TRBJ1-1; v_call: TRBV6-4; d_call: -; clone_size: -
cdr3_aa: CASSSTGSSYNEQFF; cdr3_nt: TGTGCCAGCAGCTCCACAGGGAGCTCCTACAATGAGCAGTTCTTC; j_call: TRBJ2-1; v_call: TRBV7-3; d_call: -; clone_size: -
cdr3_aa: CASSTRLAGDLADTQYF; cdr3_nt: TGTGCCAGCAGTACCCGACTAGCGGGAGATCTAGCAGATACGCAGTATTTT; j_call: TRBJ2-3; v_call: TRBV6-5; d_call: TRBD2; clone_size: -
cdr3_aa: CASSLERRDSGRVGYF; cdr3_nt: TGTGCCAGCAGCTTAGAAAGGCGGGATAGCGGGAGAGTAGGGTACTTC; j_call: TRBJ2-5; v_call: TRBV7-2; d_call: TRBD2; clone_size: -
cdr3_aa: CSARQVGTQYF; cdr3_nt: TGCAGTGCGCGACAGGTGGGGACCCAGTACTTC; j_call: TRBJ2-5; v_call: TRBV20-1; d_call: -; clone_size: -
cdr3_aa: CASSGGQARTYNEQFF; cdr3_nt: TGTGCCAGCAGTGGAGGACAGGCCAGGACCTACAATGAGCAGTTCTTC; j_call: TRBJ2-1; v_call: TRBV28; d_call: TRBD1; clone_size: -
cdr3_aa: CAISETSGPETQYF; cdr3_nt: TGTGCCATCAGTGAGACTAGCGGGCCAGAGACCCAGTACTTC; j_call: TRBJ2-5; v_call: TRBV10-3; d_call: TRBD2; clone_size: -
cdr3_aa: CASSDGLAGGNEQFF; cdr3_nt: TGTGCCAGCAGTGACGGACTAGCGGGAGGCAATGAGCAGTTCTTC; j_call: TRBJ2-1; v_call: TRBV6-4; d_call: TRBD2; clone_size: -
cdr3_aa: CASSFENRRNTEAFF; cdr3_nt: TGTGCCAGCAGCTTCGAGAATCGAAGGAACACTGAAGCTTTCTTT; j_call: TRBJ1-1; v_call: TRBV13; d_call: -; clone_size: -
cdr3_aa: CASSLVRETRNTEAFF; cdr3_nt: TGTGCCAGCAGCTTAGTCCGTGAGACCCGGAACACTGAAGCTTTCTTT; j_call: TRBJ1-1; v_call: TRBV7-9; d_call: -; clone_size: -
cdr3_aa: CGVETSGRTDTQYF; cdr3_nt: TGCGGCGTTGAAACTAGCGGGAGAACAGATACGCAGTATTTT; j_call: TRBJ2-3; v_call: TRBV29-1; d_call: TRBD2; clone_size: once
cdr3_aa: CASSQEGLAGSEYNEQFF; cdr3_nt: TGCGCCAGCAGCCAAGAAGGACTAGCGGGTTCAGAGTACAATGAGCAGTTCTTC; j_call: TRBJ2-1; v_call: TRBV4-1; d_call: TRBD2; clone_size: -
cdr3_aa: CASSHSGRSSYEQYF; cdr3_nt: TGTGCCAGCAGCCACAGCGGGCGGAGCTCCTACGAGCAGTACTTC; j_call: TRBJ2-7; v_call: TRBV3-1; d_call: -; clone_size: -
cdr3_aa: CAISLGLATGETQYF; cdr3_nt: TGTGCCATCAGCTTAGGACTAGCGACGGGAGAGACCCAGTACTTC; j_call: TRBJ2-5; v_call: TRBV10-3; d_call: TRBD2; clone_size: -
cdr3_aa: CASGAGSSEETQYF; cdr3_nt: TGCGCCAGCGGAGCGGGAAGTTCAGAAGAGACCCAGTACTTC; j_call: TRBJ2-5; v_call: TRBV5-1; d_call: TRBD2; clone_size: few
cdr3_aa: CATAPGQGPQETQYF; cdr3_nt: TGTGCCACGGCGCCGGGACAGGGGCCCCAAGAGACCCAGTACTTC; j_call: TRBJ2-5; v_call: TRBV15; d_call: TRBD1; clone_size: -
cdr3_aa: CATRRGLDEKRFF; cdr3_nt: TGTGCCACTAGGAGGGGGCTGGACGAAAAACGGTTTTTT; j_call: TRBJ1-4; v_call: TRBV28; d_call: TRBD1; clone_size: -
cdr3_aa: CASSFTGLRELFF; cdr3_nt: TGTGCCAGCAGCTTCACAGGGTTACGGGAGCTGTTTTTT; j_call: TRBJ2-2; v_call: TRBV7-9; d_call: -; clone_size: -
cdr3_aa: CSAQLNTQYF; cdr3_nt: TGCAGTGCTCAGCTGAATACGCAGTATTTT; j_call: TRBJ2-3; v_call: TRBV20-1; d_call: -; clone_size: -
cdr3_aa: CASSTQGTEAFF; cdr3_nt: TGTGCCAGCTCAACACAGGGAACTGAAGCTTTCTTT; j_call: TRBJ1-1; v_call: TRBV18; d_call: -; clone_size: -
cdr3_aa: CASSLSVRSGANVLTF; cdr3_nt: TGTGCCAGCAGCTTATCCGTACGCTCTGGGGCCAACGTCCTGACTTTC; j_call: TRBJ2-6; v_call: TRBV11-2; d_call: -; clone_size: -
cdr3_aa: CASSLGVTGGNEQFF; cdr3_nt: TGTGCCAGCAGTTTAGGGGTGACAGGGGGGAATGAGCAGTTCTTC; j_call: TRBJ2-1; v_call: TRBV12-3/TRBV12-4; d_call: TRBD1; clone_size: -
cdr3_aa: CASSSQLGTSQPQHF; cdr3_nt: TGTGCCAGCAGCTCTCAGCTCGGAACAAGTCAGCCCCAGCATTTT; j_call: TRBJ1-5; v_call: TRBV7-2; d_call: -; clone_size: -
cdr3_aa: CASSLGGRTHNEQFF; cdr3_nt: TGTGCCAGCAGTTTAGGAGGGAGGACCCACAATGAGCAGTTCTTC; j_call: TRBJ2-1; v_call: TRBV28; d_call: -; clone_size: few
cdr3_aa: CASSRLDPSYEQYF; cdr3_nt: TGTGCCAGCAGTCGGCTTGACCCCTCCTACGAGCAGTACTTC; j_call: TRBJ2-7; v_call: TRBV28; d_call: -; clone_size: once
cdr3_aa: CASRSKGHSQSNEKLFF; cdr3_nt: TGTGCCAGCAGGAGCAAGGGGCACTCTCAGAGTAATGAAAAACTGTTTTTT; j_call: TRBJ1-4; v_call: TRBV12-3/TRBV12-4; d_call: -; clone_size: -
cdr3_aa: CASSPRQGGTETQYF; cdr3_nt: TGTGCCAGCAGTCCCCGACAGGGGGGCACGGAGACCCAGTACTTC; j_call: TRBJ2-5; v_call: TRBV6-2/TRBV6-3; d_call: TRBD1; clone_size: -
cdr3_aa: CASSYSRTTEAFF; cdr3_nt: TGTGCCAGCAGTTACTCCAGAACCACTGAAGCTTTCTTT; j_call: TRBJ1-1; v_call: TRBV6-5; d_call: -; clone_size: -
cdr3_aa: CASSFGTVTNEKLFF; cdr3_nt: TGTGCCAGCAGCTTCGGGACAGTAACAAATGAAAAACTGTTTTTT; j_call: TRBJ1-4; v_call: TRBV7-9; d_call: TRBD1; clone_size: -
cdr3_aa: CAIRGVEGQLYNEQFF; cdr3_nt: TGTGCCATCAGGGGGGTTGAAGGACAGTTATACAATGAGCAGTTCTTC; j_call: TRBJ2-1; v_call: TRBV10-3; d_call: -; clone_size: -
cdr3_aa: CASSGGQGALDIQYF; cdr3_nt: TGCGCCAGCAGCGGGGGACAGGGGGCTTTGGACATTCAGTACTTC; j_call: TRBJ2-4; v_call: TRBV5-1; d_call: TRBD1; clone_size: few
cdr3_aa: CATSRGGQKFYGYTF; cdr3_nt: TGTGCCACCAGCAGAGGCGGACAGAAATTCTATGGCTACACCTTC; j_call: TRBJ1-2; v_call: TRBV15; d_call: -; clone_size: -
cdr3_aa: CASKSGFFLETQYF; cdr3_nt: TGTGCCAGCAAATCAGGGTTTTTTTTGGAGACCCAGTACTTC; j_call: TRBJ2-5; v_call: TRBV6-5; d_call: -; clone_size: -